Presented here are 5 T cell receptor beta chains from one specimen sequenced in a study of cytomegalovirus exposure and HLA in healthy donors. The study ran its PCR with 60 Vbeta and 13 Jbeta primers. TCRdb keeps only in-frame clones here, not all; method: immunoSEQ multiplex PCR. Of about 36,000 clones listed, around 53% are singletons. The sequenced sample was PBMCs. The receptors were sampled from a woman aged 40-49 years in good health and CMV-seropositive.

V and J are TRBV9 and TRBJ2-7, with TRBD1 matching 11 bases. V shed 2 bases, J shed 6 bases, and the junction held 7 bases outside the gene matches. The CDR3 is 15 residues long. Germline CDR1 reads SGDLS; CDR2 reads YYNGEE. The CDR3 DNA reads TGTGCCAGCAGCGTCCGGACAGGGGGCGAATCCGAGCAGTACTTC. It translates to CASSVRTGGESEQYF.

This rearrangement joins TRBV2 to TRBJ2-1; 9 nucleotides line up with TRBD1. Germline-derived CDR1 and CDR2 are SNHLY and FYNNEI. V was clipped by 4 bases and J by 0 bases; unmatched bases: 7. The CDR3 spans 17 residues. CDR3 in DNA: TGTGCCAGCAGTGGGTTAGGGACAGGGAGCTCCTACAATGAGCAGTTCTTC. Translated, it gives CASSGLGTGSSYNEQFF.

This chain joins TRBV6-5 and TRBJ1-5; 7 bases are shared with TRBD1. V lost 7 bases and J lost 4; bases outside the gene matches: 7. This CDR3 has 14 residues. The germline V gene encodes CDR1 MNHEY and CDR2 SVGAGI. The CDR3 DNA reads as TGTGCCAGCATCAGGGGGAGACCAAATCAGCCCCAGCATTTT. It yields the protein CASIRGRPNQPQHF.

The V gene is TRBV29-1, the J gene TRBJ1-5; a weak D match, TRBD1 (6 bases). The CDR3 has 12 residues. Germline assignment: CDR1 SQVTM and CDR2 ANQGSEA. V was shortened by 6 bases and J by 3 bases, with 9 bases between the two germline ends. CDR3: CSVGQLNQPQHF. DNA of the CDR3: TGCAGCGTAGGACAGCTCAATCAGCCCCAGCATTTT.

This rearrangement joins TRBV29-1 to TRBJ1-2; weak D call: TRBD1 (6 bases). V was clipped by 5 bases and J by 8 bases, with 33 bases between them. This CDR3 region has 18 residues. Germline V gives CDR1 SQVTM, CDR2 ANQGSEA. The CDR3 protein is CSVSRTAQKDSRQGGYTF. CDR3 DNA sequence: TGCAGCGTTTCTCGTACCGCACAAAAGGACAGCCGCCAGGGGGGCTACACCTTC.